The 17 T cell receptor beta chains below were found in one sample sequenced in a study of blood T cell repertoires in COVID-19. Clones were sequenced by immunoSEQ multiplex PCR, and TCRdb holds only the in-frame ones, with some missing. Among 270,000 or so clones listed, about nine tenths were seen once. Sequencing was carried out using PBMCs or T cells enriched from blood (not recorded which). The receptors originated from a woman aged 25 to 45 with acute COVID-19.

The CDR3 DNA reads TGCGCCAGCAGTGAGTCGATAGGGGCCGATACGAACACTGAAGCTTTCTTT. It is translated as CASSESIGADTNTEAFF. The chain uses TRBV10-1 and TRBJ1-1; D perhaps matches TRBD1 (5 bases). CDR1 and CDR2 from the germline V gene are WNHNN and SYGVQD (reference sequence). The CDR3 is 17 amino acids. V lost 0 bases, J lost 1 base, and 15 bases lay in between.

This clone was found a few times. The CDR3 spells CASSPGIHQPQHF. The CDR3 DNA reads TGTGCCAGCAGTCCAGGGATACATCAGCCCCAGCATTTT. The chain carries TRBV28 and TRBJ1-5, with TRBD1 as a possible D gene (5 bases). The ends were cut back, 5 bases at V and 5 bases at J, with 10 bases in the middle. The CDR3 has 13 amino acids. CDR1 and CDR2 (germline): MDHEN, SYDVKM. Supplemented by reference TRBV28 and TRBJ1-5, the full variable domain reads DVKVTQSSRYLVKRTGEKVFLECVQDMDHENMFWYRQDPGLGLRLIYFSYDVKMKEKGDIPEGYSVSREKKERFSLILESASTNQTSMYLCASSPGIHQPQHFGDGTRLSIL.

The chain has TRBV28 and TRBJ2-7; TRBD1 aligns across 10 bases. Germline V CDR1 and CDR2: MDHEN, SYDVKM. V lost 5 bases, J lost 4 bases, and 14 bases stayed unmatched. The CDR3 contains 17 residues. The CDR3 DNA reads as TGTGCCAGCAGTCCTGGGACAGGGGCCGTTTTAAGGTACGAGCAGTACTTC. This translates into CASSPGTGAVLRYEQYF. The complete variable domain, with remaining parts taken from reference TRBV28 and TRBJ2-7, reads DVKVTQSSRYLVKRTGEKVFLECVQDMDHENMFWYRQDPGLGLRLIYFSYDVKMKEKGDIPEGYSVSREKKERFSLILESASTNQTSMYLCASSPGTGAVLRYEQYFGPGTRLTVT.

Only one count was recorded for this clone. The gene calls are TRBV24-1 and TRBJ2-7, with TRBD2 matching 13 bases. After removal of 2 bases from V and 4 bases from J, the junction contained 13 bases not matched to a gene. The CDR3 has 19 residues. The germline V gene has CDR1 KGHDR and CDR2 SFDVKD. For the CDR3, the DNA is TGTGCCACCAGTGATTCGGGGGGCAGGACTAGCGGGAGTTTGTACGAGCAGTACTTC. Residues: CATSDSGGRTSGSLYEQYF.

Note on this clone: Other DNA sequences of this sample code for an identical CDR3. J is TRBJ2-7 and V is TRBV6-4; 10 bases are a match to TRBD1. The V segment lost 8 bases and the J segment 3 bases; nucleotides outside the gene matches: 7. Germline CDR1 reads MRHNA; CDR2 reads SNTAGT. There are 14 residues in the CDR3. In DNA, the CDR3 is TGTGCCAGCCTAACCGGGACAGGGGACTACGAGCAGTACTTC. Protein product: CASLTGTGDYEQYF.

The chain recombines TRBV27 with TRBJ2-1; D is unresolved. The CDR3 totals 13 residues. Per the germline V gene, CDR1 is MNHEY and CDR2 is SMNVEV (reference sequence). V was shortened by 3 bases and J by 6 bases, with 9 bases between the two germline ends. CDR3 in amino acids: CASSFLGLNEQFF. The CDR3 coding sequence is TGTGCCAGCAGTTTTCTCGGTCTCAATGAGCAGTTCTTC.

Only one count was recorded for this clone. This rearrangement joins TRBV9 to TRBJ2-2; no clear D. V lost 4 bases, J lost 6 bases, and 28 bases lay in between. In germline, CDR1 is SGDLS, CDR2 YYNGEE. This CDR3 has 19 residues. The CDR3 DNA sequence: TGTGCCAGCAGCAACTCCGAGAATCCATCGCGCAGAGGCCCCGGGGAGCTGTTTTTT. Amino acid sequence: CASSNSENPSRRGPGELFF.

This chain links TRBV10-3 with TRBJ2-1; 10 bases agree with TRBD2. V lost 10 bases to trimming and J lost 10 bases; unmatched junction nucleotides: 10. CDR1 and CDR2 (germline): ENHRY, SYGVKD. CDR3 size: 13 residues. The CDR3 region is CASREREGGEQFF. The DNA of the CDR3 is TGTGCCAGCCGGGAGCGGGAGGGGGGGGAGCAGTTCTTC.

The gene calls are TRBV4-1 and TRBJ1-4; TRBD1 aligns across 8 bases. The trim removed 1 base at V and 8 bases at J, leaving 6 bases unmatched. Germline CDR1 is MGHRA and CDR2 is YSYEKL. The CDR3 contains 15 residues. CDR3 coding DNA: TGCGCCAGCAGCCAAGTGGTGAGACAGGGGGAAAAACTGTTTTTT. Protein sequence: CASSQVVRQGEKLFF.

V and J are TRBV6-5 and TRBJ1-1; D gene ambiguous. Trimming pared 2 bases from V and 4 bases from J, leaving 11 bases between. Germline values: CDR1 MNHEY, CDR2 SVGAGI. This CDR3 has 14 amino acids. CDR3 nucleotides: TGTGCCAGCAGTTACGGTCTAGTGAGCACTGAAGCTTTCTTT. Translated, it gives CASSYGLVSTEAFF.

CDR3 sequence reads: CASSDRTGGGNQPQHF. The CDR3 DNA follows: TGTGCCAGCAGCGACCGGACAGGGGGGGGCAATCAGCCCCAGCATTTT. The chain recombines TRBV7-2 with TRBJ1-5; 10 positions agree with TRBD1. CDR1 SGHTA and CDR2 FQGNSA come from the germline V gene. Unmatched junction bases numbered 6, after V lost 5 bases and J lost 2 bases. This CDR3 has 16 residues. The full variable domain, completed using reference TRBV7-2 and TRBJ1-5, is GAGVSQSPSNKVTEKGKDVELRCDPISGHTALYWYRQSLGQGLEFLIYFQGNSAPDKSGLPSDRFSAERTGGSVSTLTIQRTQQEDSAVYLCASSDRTGGGNQPQHFGDGTRLSIL.

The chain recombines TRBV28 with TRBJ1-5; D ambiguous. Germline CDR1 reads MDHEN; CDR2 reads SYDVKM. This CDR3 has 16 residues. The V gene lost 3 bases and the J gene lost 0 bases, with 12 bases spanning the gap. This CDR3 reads CASSFGGRSSNQPQHF. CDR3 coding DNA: TGTGCCAGCAGTTTCGGAGGCAGGAGTAGCAATCAGCCCCAGCATTTT.

Written as DNA, the CDR3 is TGTGCCAGCAGATCTACCGGGACTACCTACAATGAGCAGTTCTTC. As protein: CASRSTGTTYNEQFF. This chain uses TRBV11-2 with TRBJ2-1; 7 bases fit TRBD2. The CDR3 extends over 15 amino acids. The germline V gene encodes CDR1 SGHAT and CDR2 FQNNGV. V shed 6 bases and J 2 bases; nucleotides not matched to a gene: 7.

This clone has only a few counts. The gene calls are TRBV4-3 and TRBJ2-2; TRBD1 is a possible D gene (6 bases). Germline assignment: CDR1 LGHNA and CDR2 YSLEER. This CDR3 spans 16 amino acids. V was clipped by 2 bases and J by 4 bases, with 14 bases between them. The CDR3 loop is CASSQLADSLTGELFF. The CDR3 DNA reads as TGCGCCAGCAGCCAACTCGCGGACAGTCTCACCGGGGAGCTGTTTTTT.

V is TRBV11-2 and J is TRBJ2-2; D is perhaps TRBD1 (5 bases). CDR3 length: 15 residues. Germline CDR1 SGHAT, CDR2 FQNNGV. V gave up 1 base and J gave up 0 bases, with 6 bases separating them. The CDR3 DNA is TGTGCCAGCAGCTTAGGCAGGGCGAACACCGGGGAGCTGTTTTTT. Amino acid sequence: CASSLGRANTGELFF.

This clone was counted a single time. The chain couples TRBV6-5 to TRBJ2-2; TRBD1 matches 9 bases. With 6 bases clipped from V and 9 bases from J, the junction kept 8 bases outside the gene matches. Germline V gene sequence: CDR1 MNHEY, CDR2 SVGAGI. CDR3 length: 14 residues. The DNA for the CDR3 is TGTGCCAGCAGGCACGGACAGGGGCGGCGGGAGCTGTTTTTT. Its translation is CASRHGQGRRELFF.

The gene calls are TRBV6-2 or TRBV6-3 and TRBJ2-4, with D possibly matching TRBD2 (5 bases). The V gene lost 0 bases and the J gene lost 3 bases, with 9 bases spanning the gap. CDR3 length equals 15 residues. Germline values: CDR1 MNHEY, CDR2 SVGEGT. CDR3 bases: TGTGCCAGCAGTTACTCGGGAGACGTCAAAAACATTCAGTACTTC. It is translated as CASSYSGDVKNIQYF.